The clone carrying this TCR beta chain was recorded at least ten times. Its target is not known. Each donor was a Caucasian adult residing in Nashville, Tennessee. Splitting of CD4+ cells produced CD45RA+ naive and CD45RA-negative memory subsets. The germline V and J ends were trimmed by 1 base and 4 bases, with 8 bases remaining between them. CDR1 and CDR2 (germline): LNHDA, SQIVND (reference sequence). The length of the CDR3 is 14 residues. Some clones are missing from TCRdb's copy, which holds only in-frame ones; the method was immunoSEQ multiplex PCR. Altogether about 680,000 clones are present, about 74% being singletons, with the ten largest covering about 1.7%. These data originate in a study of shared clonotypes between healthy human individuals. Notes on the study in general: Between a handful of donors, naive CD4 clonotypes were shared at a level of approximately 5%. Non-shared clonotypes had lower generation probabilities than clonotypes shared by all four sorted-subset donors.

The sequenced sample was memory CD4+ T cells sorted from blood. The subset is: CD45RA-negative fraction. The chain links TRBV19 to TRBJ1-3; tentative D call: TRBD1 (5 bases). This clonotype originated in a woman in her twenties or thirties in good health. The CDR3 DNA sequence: TGTGCCAGTAGTATAGGGGACTCCGGAAACACCATATATTTT. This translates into CASSIGDSGNTIYF. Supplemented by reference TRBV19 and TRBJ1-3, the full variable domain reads DGGITQSPKYLFRKEGQNVTLSCEQNLNHDAMYWYRQDPGQGLRLIYYSQIVNDFQKGDIAEGYSVSREKKESFPLTVTSAQKNPTAFYLCASSIGDSGNTIYFGEGSWLTVV.